The clone carrying this T cell receptor beta chain showed up many times. This specimen belongs to a study of response to subunit inactivated influenza vaccine. TCRdb analysed the RT-PCR reads with MiXCR anew, one entry per CDR3 protein. The repertoire consists of hundreds of thousands of distinct CDR3 sequences, with under 9% occurring once and the leading ten covering 13%. The germline V and J ends were trimmed by 1 base and 5 bases, with 5 bases remaining between them. Looked up from germline, CDR1 is SEHNR and CDR2 is FQNEAQ (reference sequence). The CDR3 totals 12 residues. The rearrangement joins TRBV7-9 to TRBJ1-2; D is uncertain. Sample: PBMCs from blood, taken 23 to 25 months after vaccination. The TCR was taken from a man aged 50 to 69 who received an inactivated influenza vaccine. The CDR3 sequence: CASSLDRYGYTF. DNA of the CDR3: TGTGCCAGCAGCTTAGATCGTTATGGCTACACCTTC.